This is a list of T cell receptor beta chains from one sample in a study of T cells of healthy individuals. TCRdb redid the calling of the 5' RACE reads with MiXCR, one entry per CDR3 protein. The sample lists about 100,000 distinct CDR3 sequences; approximately 18% were seen once. All receptors derive from a human donor in good health. The CDR3 runs from the conserved cysteine through the conserved F or W. The D gene is left open where the match is weak. Size tells how often a clone was seen (once, few, many) or the class of an expanded clone, and some rows leave it out.

v_call	d_call	cdr3_length	j_call	clone_size	cdr3_aa	cdr3_nt
TRBV13	TRBD1	14	TRBJ2-7	NA	CASSLRDREGEQYF	TGTGCCAGCAGCCTACGGGACAGGGAGGGAGAGCAGTACTTC
TRBV6-1	NA	15	TRBJ1-6	few	CASSEDGNRNSPLHF	TGTGCCAGCAGTGAAGACGGGAATAGGAATTCACCCCTCCACTTT
TRBV28	NA	14	TRBJ2-7	NA	CASSSEGAGREQYF	TGTGCCAGCAGTTCCGAGGGGGCGGGACGCGAGCAGTACTTC
TRBV11-2	TRBD2	16	TRBJ2-2	NA	CASSLLMGGGAGELFF	TGTGCCAGCAGCCTACTTATGGGGGGAGGGGCCGGGGAGCTGTTTTTT
TRBV2	NA	13	TRBJ1-5	few	CASSRGSNQPQHF	TGTGCCAGCAGCCGGGGGAGCAATCAGCCCCAGCATTTT
TRBV20-1	NA	9	TRBJ1-2	many	CSGQDGYTF	TGCAGTGGCCAAGATGGCTACACCTTC
TRBV18	NA	15	TRBJ1-4	NA	CASSGGSTTNEKLFF	TGTGCCAGCTCAGGAGGATCCACAACTAATGAAAAACTGTTTTTT
TRBV20-1	TRBD2	15	TRBJ2-3	NA	CSAEELAGGTDTQYF	TGCAGTGCTGAAGAACTAGCGGGGGGCACAGATACGCAGTATTTT
TRBV4-3	NA	15	TRBJ1-3	many	CASSPGQSSGNTIYF	TGCGCCAGCAGCCCCGGACAGTCCTCTGGAAACACCATATATTTT
TRBV6-6	NA	17	TRBJ2-5	many	CASSYLAASPPKETQYF	TGTGCCAGCAGTTATTTAGCGGCCTCCCCACCTAAAGAGACCCAGTACTTC
TRBV3-1	NA	15	TRBJ1-2	NA	CASSPSEGSKYGYTF	TGTGCCAGCAGCCCATCAGAGGGGTCAAAGTATGGCTACACCTTC
TRBV9	NA	16	TRBJ2-2	few	CASSPGTGANTGELFF	TGTGCCAGCAGCCCCGGGACGGGGGCGAACACCGGGGAGCTGTTTTTT
TRBV5-1	TRBD1	15	TRBJ2-5	few	CASSLGQGVEETQYF	TGCGCCAGCAGCTTGGGACAGGGAGTGGAAGAGACCCAGTACTTC
TRBV28	NA	14	TRBJ1-5	NA	CASSPAGGEKPQHF	TGTGCCAGCAGCCCCGCCGGAGGGGAAAAGCCCCAGCATTTT
TRBV4-1	NA	15	TRBJ1-3	NA	CASSQDGKGENTIYF	TGCGCCAGCAGCCAAGATGGAAAGGGGGAAAACACCATATATTTT
TRBV20-1	NA	11	TRBJ1-1	many	CSRSRNTEAFF	TGCAGTCGATCGAGGAACACTGAAGCTTTCTTT
TRBV29-1	NA	12	TRBJ2-6	NA	CSGMGGANVLTF	TGCAGCGGCATGGGGGGGGCCAACGTCCTGACTTTC
TRBV15	TRBD2	17	TRBJ2-3	many	CATSRSRAGVVTDTQYF	TGTGCCACCAGCAGATCTCGGGCGGGAGTGGTGACAGATACGCAGTATTTT
TRBV7-3	TRBD2	16	TRBJ2-3	NA	CASSPTLAGDTDTQYF	TGTGCCAGCAGCCCCACCCTAGCGGGAGATACAGATACGCAGTATTTT
TRBV12-3/TRBV12-4	NA	15	TRBJ1-5	NA	CASSLSTGGNQPQHF	TGTGCCAGCAGTTTATCCACGGGGGGGAATCAGCCCCAGCATTTT
TRBV6-5	TRBD1	13	TRBJ1-5	many	CASSWGRGQPQHF	TGTGCCAGCAGTTGGGGCAGGGGGCAGCCCCAGCATTTT
TRBV12-3/TRBV12-4	TRBD1	16	TRBJ2-2	NA	CASSTRGTGSTGELFF	TGTGCCAGCAGTACTCGCGGGACAGGGAGCACCGGGGAGCTGTTTTTT
TRBV5-1	TRBD2	16	TRBJ2-3	NA	CASSVTSGARTDTQYF	TGCGCCAGCAGCGTGACTAGCGGAGCACGCACAGATACGCAGTATTTT
TRBV20-1	NA	15	TRBJ1-5	NA	CSAGRGNSGNQPQHF	TGCAGTGCTGGAAGGGGAAATAGTGGCAATCAGCCCCAGCATTTT
TRBV29-1	NA	13	TRBJ1-1	NA	CSVDWSRGTEAYF	TGCAGCGTTGATTGGTCGAGAGGAACTGAAGCTTACTTT
TRBV5-1	NA	14	TRBJ1-2	many	CASSLVGGAYGYTF	TGCGCCAGCAGCTTGGTCGGGGGCGCCTATGGCTACACCTTC
TRBV2	NA	12	TRBJ2-1	NA	CASSEIGNEQFF	TGTGCCAGCAGTGAGATAGGGAATGAGCAGTTCTTC
TRBV20-1	TRBD2	14	TRBJ2-7	many	CSAPLRRGTHEQYF	TGCAGTGCCCCCCTTCGGCGGGGGACCCACGAGCAGTACTTC
TRBV29-1	NA	12	TRBJ1-3	few	CSVLLSGNTIYF	TGCAGCGTTCTACTCAGTGGAAACACCATATATTTT
TRBV19	NA	13	TRBJ1-5	many	CASSIAPQGPQHF	TGTGCCAGTAGTATAGCGCCCCAGGGGCCCCAGCATTTT
TRBV2	NA	15	TRBJ2-5	few	CASSREGTSQETQYF	TGTGCCAGCAGTAGGGAAGGGACAAGTCAAGAGACCCAGTACTTC
TRBV19	TRBD2	13	TRBJ2-1	NA	CASSLGTNNEQFF	TGTGCCAGCAGCTTAGGGACTAACAATGAGCAGTTCTTC
TRBV10-3	NA	12	TRBJ2-1	NA	CAISYQRDEQFF	TGTGCCATCAGCTACCAACGGGATGAGCAGTTCTTC
TRBV27	TRBD2	14	TRBJ2-7	NA	CASNLPGLAREQYF	TGTGCCAGCAACCTACCGGGACTAGCTCGCGAGCAGTACTTC
TRBV5-1	TRBD2	19	TRBJ2-1	NA	CASSLAWVTSGGADNEQFF	TGCGCCAGCAGCTTGGCCTGGGTGACTAGCGGGGGGGCAGACAATGAGCAGTTCTTC
TRBV7-2	NA	14	TRBJ2-2	many	CASSSSPNTGELFF	TGTGCCAGCAGCTCTTCTCCCAACACCGGGGAGCTGTTTTTT
TRBV28	TRBD1	16	TRBJ2-7	few	CASSFQGTGSAYEQYF	TGTGCCAGCAGTTTTCAGGGGACAGGGTCTGCCTACGAGCAGTACTTC
TRBV7-2	NA	15	TRBJ2-3	few	CASSLDVGGTDTQYF	TGTGCCAGCAGCTTAGATGTTGGGGGCACAGATACGCAGTATTTT
TRBV27	NA	13	TRBJ2-3	many	CASSLAGRDTQYF	TGTGCCAGCAGTTTGGCAGGGCGAGATACGCAGTATTTT
TRBV4-1	NA	14	TRBJ2-5	few	CASSRRHLQETQYF	TGCGCCAGCAGCCGAAGACACCTCCAAGAGACCCAGTACTTC
TRBV4-2	TRBD2	17	TRBJ2-3	NA	CASSSYGTSGSTDTQYF	TGTGCCAGCAGCTCTTACGGGACTAGCGGGAGCACAGATACGCAGTATTTT
TRBV29-1	TRBD2	15	TRBJ2-2	few	CSVDGAGGGTGELFF	TGCAGCGTTGATGGTGCGGGAGGCGGCACCGGGGAGCTGTTTTTT
TRBV15	TRBD1	18	TRBJ2-7	NA	CATSRDLGQGIRPYEQYF	TGTGCCACCAGCAGAGATTTGGGACAGGGCATCCGTCCCTACGAGCAGTACTTC
TRBV4-1	NA	16	TRBJ2-5	NA	CASSQDGGRVEETQYF	TGCGCCAGCAGCCAAGATGGTGGCAGGGTGGAAGAGACCCAGTACTTC
TRBV7-8	NA	12	TRBJ2-7	few	CASSFRALEQYF	TGTGCCAGCAGCTTCAGGGCCCTGGAGCAGTACTTC
TRBV5-1	TRBD1	13	TRBJ1-5	few	CASSPGGSQPQHF	TGCGCCAGCAGCCCAGGGGGCAGTCAGCCCCAGCATTTT
TRBV5-1	TRBD2	17	TRBJ2-5	many	CASSLDPGLAGEETQYF	TGCGCCAGCAGCTTGGACCCGGGACTAGCGGGAGAAGAGACCCAGTACTTC
TRBV20-1	TRBD2	14	TRBJ2-5	NA	CSALVSGRLETQYF	TGCAGTGCTCTAGTCAGCGGGAGGCTAGAGACCCAGTACTTC
TRBV28	NA	11	TRBJ2-3	many	CASSFSDTQYF	TGTGCCAGCAGTTTCTCCGATACGCAGTATTTT
TRBV9	NA	15	TRBJ2-1	few	CASSVGTTSYNEQFF	TGTGCCAGCAGCGTAGGGACGACCTCCTACAATGAGCAGTTCTTC
TRBV27	TRBD1	12	TRBJ1-1	NA	CASGYRGTEAFF	TGTGCCAGCGGGTACAGGGGGACTGAAGCTTTCTTT
TRBV6-2/TRBV6-3	NA	14	TRBJ2-7	NA	CASSYPDHGYEQYF	TGTGCCAGCAGTTACCCTGACCACGGGTACGAGCAGTACTTC
TRBV4-2	NA	13	TRBJ1-5	NA	CASSQGVVEPQHF	TGTGCCAGCAGCCAAGGGGTCGTAGAGCCCCAGCATTTT
TRBV10-3	TRBD1	15	TRBJ2-7	few	CAIRGQGEGSGEQYF	TGTGCCATCAGGGGACAGGGGGAAGGTTCGGGAGAGCAGTACTTC
TRBV27	NA	13	TRBJ1-2	many	CASSFQGEDGYTF	TGTGCCAGCAGTTTCCAGGGTGAGGATGGCTACACCTTC
TRBV4-3	NA	14	TRBJ2-1	NA	CASSQGDGWHEQFF	TGCGCCAGCAGCCAGGGGGACGGATGGCATGAGCAGTTCTTC